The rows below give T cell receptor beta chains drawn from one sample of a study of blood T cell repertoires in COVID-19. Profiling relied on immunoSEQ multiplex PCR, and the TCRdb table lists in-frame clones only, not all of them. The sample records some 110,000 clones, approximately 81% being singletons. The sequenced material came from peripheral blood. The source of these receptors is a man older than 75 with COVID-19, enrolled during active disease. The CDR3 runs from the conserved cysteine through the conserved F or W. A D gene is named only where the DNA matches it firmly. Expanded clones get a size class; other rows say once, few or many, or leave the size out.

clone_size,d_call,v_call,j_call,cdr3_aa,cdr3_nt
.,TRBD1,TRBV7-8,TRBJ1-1,CASSHGQGAAKNTEAFF,TGTGCCAGCAGCCACGGACAGGGGGCAGCCAAAAACACTGAAGCTTTCTTT
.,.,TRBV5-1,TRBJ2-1,CASNPGAGSYNEQFF,TGCGCCAGCAACCCCGGTGCGGGCTCCTACAATGAGCAGTTCTTC
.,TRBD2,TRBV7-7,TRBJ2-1,CASSSLGLAGRNEQFF,TGTGCTAGCAGCTCCCTCGGACTAGCGGGAAGAAATGAGCAGTTCTTC
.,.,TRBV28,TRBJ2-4,CASSPKTAGAKNIQYF,TGTGCCAGCAGTCCTAAAACCGCGGGAGCCAAAAACATTCAGTACTTC
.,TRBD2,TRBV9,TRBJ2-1,CASSAPPGLASYNEQFF,TGTGCCAGCAGCGCCCCGCCGGGACTAGCGAGTTACAATGAGCAGTTCTTC
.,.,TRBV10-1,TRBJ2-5,CASSPRGGETQYF,TGCGCCAGCTCCCCGCGGGGTGGAGAGACCCAGTACTTC
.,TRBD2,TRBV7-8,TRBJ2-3,CASSPRTRVDTQYF,TGTGCCAGCAGCCCTCGGACTAGGGTAGATACGCAGTATTTT
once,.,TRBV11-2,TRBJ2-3,CASSPLRFVGGDPDTQYF,TGTGCCAGCAGCCCCCTCCGTTTTGTGGGGGGAGACCCAGATACGCAGTATTTT
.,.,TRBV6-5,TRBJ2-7,CASSPEPQAPYEQYF,TGTGCCAGCAGCCCAGAACCCCAGGCGCCCTACGAGCAGTACTTC
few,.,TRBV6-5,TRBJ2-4,CASSYSLLGSKNIQYF,TGTGCCAGCAGTTACTCCTTACTAGGGTCCAAAAACATTCAGTACTTC
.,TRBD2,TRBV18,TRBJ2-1,CASSVAGGNYNEQFF,TGTGCCAGCTCCGTAGCGGGAGGAAACTACAATGAGCAGTTCTTC
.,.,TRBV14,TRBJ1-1,CASSQERQGEAFF,TGTGCCAGCAGCCAAGAACGGCAGGGAGAAGCTTTCTTT
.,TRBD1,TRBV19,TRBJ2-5,CASSMDRVGQETQYF,TGTGCCAGTAGTATGGACAGGGTCGGCCAAGAGACCCAGTACTTC
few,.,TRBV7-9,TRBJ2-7,CASSHGQYEQYF,TGTGCCAGCAGCCACGGACAGTACGAGCAGTACTTC
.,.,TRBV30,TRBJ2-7,CAWKLLSHEQYF,TGTGCCTGGAAACTACTCAGCCACGAGCAGTACTTC
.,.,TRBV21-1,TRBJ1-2,CASSYVLSGPGYTF,TGTGCCAGCAGCTACGTGCTGAGTGGTCCCGGCTACACCTTC
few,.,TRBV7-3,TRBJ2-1,CASSLRSSEYNEQFF,TGTGCCAGCAGCTTAAGATCTAGCGAATACAATGAGCAGTTCTTC
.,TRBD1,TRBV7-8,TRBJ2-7,CASSLEQGISYEQYF,TGTGCCAGCAGCTTAGAACAGGGGATCTCCTACGAGCAGTACTTC
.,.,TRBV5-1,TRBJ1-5,CASSYSPDQPQHF,TGCGCCAGCAGCTATTCCCCGGATCAGCCCCAGCATTTT
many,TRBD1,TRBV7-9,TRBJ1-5,CASSSTGQGDQPQHF,TGTGCCAGCAGCTCAACGGGACAGGGCGATCAGCCCCAGCATTTT
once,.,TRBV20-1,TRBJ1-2,CSASKGVGYGYTF,TGCAGTGCTAGTAAGGGGGTAGGCTATGGCTACACCTTC
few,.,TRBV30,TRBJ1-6,CAWSSLISNSPLHF,TGTGCCTGGAGCAGTCTGATCAGTAATTCACCCCTCCACTTT
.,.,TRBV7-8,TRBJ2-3,CASSFSTDTQYF,TGTGCCAGCAGCTTCTCCACAGATACGCAGTATTTT
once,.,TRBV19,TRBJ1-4,CASSIVGAREKLFF,TGTGCCAGTAGTATCGTAGGGGCAAGGGAAAAACTGTTTTTT
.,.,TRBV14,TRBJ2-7,CASSQGYREGDEQYF,TGTGCCAGCAGCCAAGGTTACAGGGAGGGGGACGAGCAGTACTTC
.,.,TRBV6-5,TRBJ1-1,CASTPERGGGTEAFF,TGTGCCAGCACCCCCGAGCGGGGGGGTGGCACTGAAGCTTTCTTT
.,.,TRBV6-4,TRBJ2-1,CASSDPGGGSSYNEQFF,TGTGCCAGCAGTGACCCCGGGGGCGGGAGCTCCTACAATGAGCAGTTCTTC
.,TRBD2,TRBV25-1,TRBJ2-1,CASSEASGRYNEQFF,TGTGCCAGCAGTGAAGCTAGCGGCCGTTACAATGAGCAGTTCTTC
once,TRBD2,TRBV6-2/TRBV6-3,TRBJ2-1,CASSREGLGNEQFF,TGTGCCAGCAGTCGGGAGGGCCTCGGCAATGAGCAGTTCTTC
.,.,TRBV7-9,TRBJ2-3,CASSSIETDTQYF,TGTGCCAGCAGCTCGATCGAGACAGATACGCAGTATTTT
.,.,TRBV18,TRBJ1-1,CASSTTSNTEAFF,TGTGCCAGCTCAACGACATCGAACACTGAAGCTTTCTTT
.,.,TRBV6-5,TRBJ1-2,CASSYRRGGYTF,TGTGCCAGCAGTTATAGGAGGGGTGGCTACACCTTC
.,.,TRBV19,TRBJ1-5,CASSLAATSNQPQHF,TGTGCCAGTAGTCTCGCAGCGACTAGCAATCAGCCCCAGCATTTT
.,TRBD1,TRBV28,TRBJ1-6,CASSSMTGGNNSPLHF,TGTGCCAGCAGTTCAATGACAGGGGGCAATAATTCACCCCTCCACTTT
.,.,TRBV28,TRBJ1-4,CASSLYGMRKLFF,TGTGCCAGCAGTTTGTACGGAATGAGGAAACTGTTTTTT
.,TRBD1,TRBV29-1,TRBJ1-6,CSVGTGAGNSPLHF,TGCAGCGTGGGCACAGGGGCGGGGAATTCACCCCTCCACTTT
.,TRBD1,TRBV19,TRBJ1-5,CASMTGGQPQHF,TGTGCCAGTATGACAGGGGGTCAGCCCCAGCATTTT
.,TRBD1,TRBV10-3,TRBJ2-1,CAIRLGQENNEQFF,TGTGCCATCAGATTAGGACAGGAAAACAATGAGCAGTTCTTC
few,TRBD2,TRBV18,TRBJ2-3,CASSLHSGLADTQYF,TGTGCCAGCTCACTACATTCGGGACTAGCAGATACGCAGTATTTT
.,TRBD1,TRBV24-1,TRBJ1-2,CATSDQGEYGYTF,TGTGCCACCAGTGATCAGGGGGAGTATGGCTACACCTTC